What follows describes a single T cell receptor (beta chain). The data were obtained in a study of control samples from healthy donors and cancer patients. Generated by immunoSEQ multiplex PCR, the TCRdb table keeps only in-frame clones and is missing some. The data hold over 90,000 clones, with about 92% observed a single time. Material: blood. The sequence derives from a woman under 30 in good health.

The CDR3 protein is CASSPYNLVSDEQFF. CDR3 nucleotides: TGTGCCAGCAGCCCCTATAATCTGGTCTCCGATGAGCAGTTCTTC. This chain connects TRBV7-6 to TRBJ2-1; D is undetermined. V shed 5 bases and J shed 8 bases, with 19 bases lying between them. Germline-derived CDR1 and CDR2 are SGHVS and FNYEAQ. The CDR3 runs to 15 residues.